This entry lists 27 T cell receptor beta chains sequenced from one sample in a study of T cells in Graves' hyperthyroidism and ophthalmopathy. TCR beta CDR3 regions were amplified from RNA transcripts. Carried out on the TCR CDR3, a first-round RT-PCR used the HTBI primer set. One entry per CDR3 protein, called by TCRdb with MiXCR from the multiplex PCR reads. The sample has about 410,000 distinct CDR3 sequences, roughly 14% seen once. Sequencing was carried out using blood. These receptors all come from a woman under 40 with Graves' ophthalmopathy.

The J gene is TRBJ1-1, the V gene TRBV9; D remains ambiguous. Trimming removed 6 bases at V and 0 bases at J, with 18 bases between. This CDR3 contains 16 residues. Germline V lookup: CDR1 SGDLS, CDR2 YYNGEE. The CDR3 sequence: CASTPFEGRMNTEAFF. DNA for the CDR3: TGTGCCAGCACCCCTTTCGAAGGTCGTATGAACACTGAAGCTTTCTTT.

This clonotype was counted at least ten times. The chain employs TRBV11-2 and TRBJ2-1; tentatively, D is TRBD2 (7 bases). V gave up 7 bases and J gave up 3 bases, with 16 bases separating them. CDR1 and CDR2 from the germline V gene are SGHAT and FQNNGV. The CDR3 contains 15 residues. The CDR3 sequence is CASTMEGGGYNEQFF. The CDR3 region has the DNA TGTGCCAGCACTATGGAGGGGGGGGGCTACAATGAGCAGTTCTTC.

This clonotype was counted many times. The genes are TRBV28 and TRBJ2-5; possible D gene TRBD1, 5 bases. CDR1 MDHEN and CDR2 SYDVKM come from the germline V gene. Trimming took off 3 bases at V and 4 bases at J, with 12 bases between the two ends. The CDR3 spans 14 residues. This CDR3 reads CASSFPQGRETQYF. CDR3 in DNA: TGTGCCAGCAGTTTCCCCCAGGGTCGAGAGACCCAGTACTTC.

This clonotype occurred a few times. This chain links TRBV13 with TRBJ2-1, with TRBD2 matching 8 bases. Germline V gene lookup returns CDR1 PRHDT and CDR2 FYEKMQ (reference sequence). This CDR3 is built from 16 residues. The J segment lost 7 bases and the V segment lost 5 bases, leaving 13 bases of the junction unmatched. DNA of the CDR3: TGTGCCAGCAGCCTACGGGGGGGGGGGACTTGGAATGAGCAGTTCTTC. This codes for CASSLRGGGTWNEQFF.

The sample holds many counts of this clonotype. CDR3 amino acids: CSASFTNKAGELFF. CDR3 bases: TGCAGTGCTAGTTTTACTAATAAGGCCGGGGAGCTGTTTTTT. The chain joins TRBV20-1 to TRBJ2-2, with no clear D. With 3 bases removed from V and 6 bases from J, the gap between germline ends came to 14 bases. This CDR3 has 14 residues. From germline, CDR1 is DFQATT and CDR2 SNEGSKA (reference sequence).

This clonotype was counted many times. Given a much more abundant clone one base away, this may be a read error. This rearrangement joins TRBV3-1 to TRBJ1-1; D may be TRBD1 (6 bases). Germline loops: CDR1 LGHDT, CDR2 YNNKEL (reference sequence). There are 12 residues in the CDR3. The CDR3 coding sequence is TGTGCCAGCAGCCAGGGGGCCACTGAAGTTTTCTTT. It encodes CASSQGATEVFF. Filled out from reference TRBV3-1 and TRBJ1-1, the complete variable domain reads DTAVSQTPKYLVTQMGNDKSIKCEQNLGHDTMYWYKQDSKKFLKIMFSYNNKELIINETVPNRFSPKSPDKAHLNLHINSLELGDSAVYFCASSQGATEVFFGQGTRLTVV.

The chain combines TRBV30 with TRBJ1-2, with D possibly TRBD1 on 6 matching bases. Germline lookup yields CDR1 GTSNPN and CDR2 SVGIG (reference sequence). V lost 2 bases to trimming and J lost 4 bases, with 17 bases between them. There are 15 residues in the CDR3. The CDR3, as DNA: TGTGCCTGGAGTCCCGGGGGCCCTACTATCTATGGCTACACCTTC. Amino acids: CAWSPGGPTIYGYTF.

This clonotype was counted at least ten times. This sequence joins TRBV30 and TRBJ2-5; unclear D gene. The CDR3 runs 12 residues. V lost 4 bases and J 6 bases, leaving 12 bases between the germline ends. Germline V lookup: CDR1 GTSNPN, CDR2 SVGIG (reference sequence). CDR3: CAWNVLAKTQYF. DNA of the CDR3: TGTGCCTGGAACGTCCTGGCGAAGACCCAGTACTTC. Full variable domain (outside the CDR3, taken from reference TRBV30 and TRBJ2-5): SQTIHQWPATLVQPVGSPLSLECTVEGTSNPNLYWYRQAAGRGLQLLFYSVGIGQISSEVPQNLSASRPQDRQFILSSKKLLLSDSGFYLCAWNVLAKTQYFGPGTRLLVL.

The chain has TRBV2 and TRBJ1-1, with D unclear. The V gene's germline CDR1 is SNHLY and CDR2 FYNNEI. CDR3 length equals 15 residues. V dropped 8 bases and J dropped 4 bases, with 20 bases sitting between them. Here the CDR3 DNA reads TGTGCCAGCCAAAACCCCCCGGGAGGGTCCACTGAAGCTTTCTTT. This sequence encodes CASQNPPGGSTEAFF.

The V gene is TRBV9, the J gene TRBJ2-3, with D maybe TRBD2 (6 bases). Trimming removed 3 bases at V and 6 bases at J, with 20 bases between. The CDR3 covers 16 residues. Germline CDR1 reads SGDLS; CDR2 reads YYNGEE. The CDR3, as DNA: TGTGCCAGCAGCGATCCGACTAGTCGAAGGTCCGATACGCAGTATTTT. This encodes CASSDPTSRRSDTQYF.

This clonotype was picked up many times. The chain carries TRBV28 and TRBJ2-1; D is unclear. V lost 2 bases and J lost 5, with 10 bases in between. The CDR3 runs to 14 residues. The germline gives CDR1 MDHEN, CDR2 SYDVKM. The CDR3 is CASSLQRQNNEQFF. The CDR3 DNA sequence: TGTGCCAGCAGTTTACAACGGCAGAACAATGAGCAGTTCTTC. The full variable domain, its missing parts supplied by reference TRBV28 and TRBJ2-1, is DVKVTQSSRYLVKRTGEKVFLECVQDMDHENMFWYRQDPGLGLRLIYFSYDVKMKEKGDIPEGYSVSREKKERFSLILESASTNQTSMYLCASSLQRQNNEQFFGPGTRLTVL.

This clonotype was recorded at least ten times. The rearrangement links TRBV18 to TRBJ1-1; D possibly corresponds to TRBD1 (6 bases). CDR3 size: 16 residues. Trimming left V 3 bases short and J 2 bases short, with 16 bases between. Germline CDR1 KGHSH, CDR2 LQKENI. The chain's CDR3 is CASSPRQGPGNTEAFF. CDR3 DNA: TGTGCCAGCTCACCCCGCCAGGGGCCGGGAAACACTGAAGCTTTCTTT.

This clonotype has at least ten counts. DNA of the CDR3: TGTGCCAGCAGGACACAGGGGCTCGGCTACGAGCAGTACTTC. Translating gives CASRTQGLGYEQYF. The J gene is TRBJ2-7, the V gene TRBV28; the match to TRBD1 covers 7 bases. There are 14 residues in the CDR3. Germline CDR1 MDHEN, CDR2 SYDVKM. The trim removed 6 bases at V and 3 bases at J, leaving 8 bases unmatched.

Points on this clonotype: One end of the junction varies from germline; a read error may be responsible. This chain uses TRBV6-1 with TRBJ1-6; the match to TRBD1 covers 7 bases. The CDR3 spans 14 residues. CDR1 MNHNS and CDR2 SASEGT come from the germline V gene. The CDR3 spells CASKRTGDNSPPHF. The CDR3 coding sequence is TGTGCCAGCAAGCGGACAGGAGATAATTCACCCCCCCACTTT.

This clonotype came up many times. This rearrangement joins TRBV27 to TRBJ2-7; D is possibly TRBD1 (6 bases). The germline V and J ends were trimmed by 3 bases and 6 bases, with 12 bases remaining between them. This CDR3 region has 13 residues. The germline V gene encodes CDR1 MNHEY and CDR2 SMNVEV (reference sequence). CDR3 region: CASSFNRVGEQYF. The CDR3 DNA reads as TGTGCCAGCAGTTTTAACAGGGTGGGCGAGCAGTACTTC.

This clonotype was recorded many times. The V call is TRBV2, the J call TRBJ2-7; D may be TRBD1 or TRBD2 (5 bases each). Germline-derived CDR1 and CDR2 are SNHLY and FYNNEI. The CDR3 contains 13 residues. V dropped 7 bases and J dropped 5 bases, with 15 bases sitting between them. The CDR3 DNA sequence: TGTGCCAGCACCGGGACCAGGTTTAACGAGCAGTACTTC. It encodes CASTGTRFNEQYF.

This clonotype was observed many times. The chain carries TRBV7-9 and TRBJ2-7; 7 nucleotides line up with TRBD2. Germline V gives CDR1 SEHNR, CDR2 FQNEAQ (reference sequence). J lost 1 base, V lost 7 bases, and 10 bases had no gene match. The CDR3 contains 15 residues. The CDR3 DNA is TGTGCCAGCAACACGTGGGGGGGGGGTTCCTACGAGCAGTACTTC. Translating it yields CASNTWGGGSYEQYF.

The gene calls are TRBV6-5 and TRBJ1-6; D is perhaps TRBD1 (6 bases). V was shortened by 2 bases and J by 9 bases, with 11 bases between the two germline ends. The CDR3 runs 14 residues. Germline V CDR1 and CDR2: MNHEY, SVGAGI. The CDR3 reads CASSYGTQTSPLHF. Written as DNA, the CDR3 is TGTGCCAGCAGTTACGGGACACAAACTTCACCCCTCCACTTT.

This clonotype has a handful of counts. This chain joins TRBV20-1 and TRBJ2-5, with 8 bases aligning to TRBD2. This CDR3 has 14 amino acids. V shed 3 bases, J shed 5 bases, and the junction held 8 bases outside the gene matches. Germline-derived CDR1 and CDR2 are DFQATT and SNEGSKA (reference sequence). CDR3 in DNA: TGCAGTGCTAGTTCGGGGGGGGATTGGGAGACCCAGTACTTC. Residues: CSASSGGDWETQYF.

There are a few counts of this clonotype. The CDR3 region has the DNA TGTGCCAGCAGCTCTGGACAGGTGGGGAATGAGCAGTTCTTC. It is translated as CASSSGQVGNEQFF. The V and J genes are TRBV7-8 and TRBJ2-1, with 7 bases matching TRBD1. CDR1 and CDR2 (germline): SGHVS, FQNEAQ. V lost 4 bases to trimming and J lost 7 bases; unmatched junction nucleotides: 7. The CDR3 has 14 amino acids.

This clonotype was counted a few times. A much larger clone lies a single base off, so this may be a read error. The genes are TRBV28 and TRBJ1-5; no clear D. The CDR3 is 12 residues long. In germline, CDR1 is MDHEN, CDR2 SYDVKM. Here the CDR3 DNA reads TGCGGCAGCCGCGACTACAATCAGCCCCGGCATTTT. Translated, it gives CGSRDYNQPRHF. Full variable domain (remainder filled in from reference TRBV28 and TRBJ1-5): DVKVTQSSRYLVKRTGEKVFLECVQDMDHENMFWYRQDPGLGLRLIYFSYDVKMKEKGDIPEGYSVSREKKERFSLILESASTNQTSMYLCGSRDYNQPRHFGDGTRLSIL.

This clonotype was counted at least ten times. V gene TRBV28 combines with J gene TRBJ1-2; D gene unclear. V was pared by 9 bases and J by 3 bases, with 17 bases between. The CDR3 runs 14 residues. The germline V gene encodes CDR1 MDHEN and CDR2 SYDVKM. The CDR3 is CASNPTGRDYGYTF. DNA of the CDR3: TGTGCCAGTAACCCTACCGGGCGGGACTATGGCTACACCTTC.

The chain employs TRBV5-1 and TRBJ2-3; 9 nucleotides line up with TRBD1. Losses at the gene ends were 4 bases for V and 3 bases for J; bases not matched to a gene: 12. The germline CDR1 and CDR2 sequences are SGHRS and YFSETQ. CDR3 length: 17 residues. CDR3 region: CASSPEGTGWGTDTQYF. CDR3 bases: TGCGCCAGCAGCCCCGAAGGGACAGGGTGGGGTACAGATACGCAGTATTTT.

This clonotype was seen ten or more times. The chain has TRBV3-1 and TRBJ1-1; D perhaps matches TRBD1 (5 bases). The germline gives CDR1 LGHDT, CDR2 YNNKEL (reference sequence). The ends were cut back, 6 bases at V and 4 bases at J, with 15 bases in the middle. The CDR3 totals 14 residues. The CDR3 DNA sequence: TGTGCCAGCAGGCAGGTGGGGGTGGGCACTGAAGCTTTCTTT. This sequence encodes CASRQVGVGTEAFF. Filled out from reference TRBV3-1 and TRBJ1-1, the complete variable domain reads DTAVSQTPKYLVTQMGNDKSIKCEQNLGHDTMYWYKQDSKKFLKIMFSYNNKELIINETVPNRFSPKSPDKAHLNLHINSLELGDSAVYFCASRQVGVGTEAFFGQGTRLTVV.

The rearrangement uses TRBV6-1 and TRBJ1-5; 12 positions agree with TRBD1. Germline V lookup: CDR1 MNHNS, CDR2 SASEGT. V dropped 6 bases and J dropped 2; count of bases not matched to a gene: 5. This CDR3 is 16 amino acids long. CDR3 protein: CASSAGTGGGNQPQHF. CDR3 DNA sequence: TGTGCCAGCAGCGCCGGGACAGGGGGCGGCAATCAGCCCCAGCATTTT.

This clonotype was observed a single time. The CDR3 bases are TGTGCCAGCCGGCAAGTCTCTGGAAACACCATATATTTT. Encoded protein: CASRQVSGNTIYF. The rearrangement links TRBV14 to TRBJ1-3; D remains unclear. V was cut by 8 bases and J by 0 bases, with 8 bases left in between. The CDR3 is 13 amino acids. Germline V lookup: CDR1 SGHDN, CDR2 FVKESK.

This clonotype was counted only a few times. This chain links TRBV20-1 with TRBJ2-2, with 8 bases fitting TRBD2. The CDR3 runs to 15 residues. With V trimmed by 5 bases and J by 1 base, 6 bases remained unmatched. From germline, CDR1 is DFQATT and CDR2 SNEGSKA (reference sequence). The CDR3 DNA follows: TGCAGTGCTCAGTTAGCGGGGAAGAACACCGGGGAGCTGTTTTTT. This codes for CSAQLAGKNTGELFF.